Below, 7 T cell receptor beta chains from the same sample are listed, as sequenced in a study of tumor and adjacent non-tumor tissue in lung cancer. TCRbeta libraries were built with three rounds of nested PCR, modified from ARM-PCR. TCRdb itself ran the multiplex PCR reads through MiXCR, one entry per CDR3 protein. The sample yields roughly 69,000 distinct CDR3 sequences, about 77% seen once. No cell sorting was done before RNA was extracted from the tissue. The normal lung tissue was taken more than 3 cm from the tumor edge. Sequenced sample: distant non-tumor lung tissue. The receptors shown here come from a man aged 60 to 75 with non-small cell lung cancer.

This clonotype has a single count. An end of the junction does not agree with germline; a read error may underlie this. This chain joins TRBV29-1 and TRBJ2-7; possible D gene TRBD1, 6 bases. The germline CDR1 and CDR2 sequences are SQVTM and ANQGSEA. The CDR3 is 13 residues long. The CDR3 bases are TGCAGCGTTGTGTCGGACAGCTCCTACGAACAGTATTTC. This gives the protein CSVVSDSSYEQYF.

Note on this clonotype: A read error is likely, as this CDR3 ends without the conserved phenylalanine or tryptophan. This chain uses TRBV6-5 with TRBJ1-1, with TRBD1 as a possible D gene (6 bases). V lost 2 bases and J lost 7, with 14 bases in between. CDR1 MNHEY and CDR2 SVGAGI come from the germline V gene. The CDR3 extends over 14 amino acids. For the CDR3, the DNA is TGTGCCAGCAGTTACAGGGGTCGGGACATTGAAGCTTTCCTT. Protein product: CASSYRGRDIEAFL.

The chain couples TRBV10-3 to TRBJ2-1, with 10 positions matching TRBD1. Germline assignment: CDR1 ENHRY and CDR2 SYGVKD. V trimming: 5 bases; J trimming: 11 bases; junction bases outside the gene matches: 9. The CDR3 has 14 residues. CDR3 loop: CAISSGTGENKQFF. The DNA for the CDR3 is TGTGCCATCAGTTCCGGGACAGGGGAAAATAAGCAGTTCTTC.

Comment on this clonotype: Here the CDR3 omits its conserved ending phenylalanine or tryptophan, so a read error is the likely source. This chain joins TRBV12-3 or TRBV12-4 and TRBJ1-2, with D possibly being TRBD1 (6 bases). This CDR3 contains 13 residues. As DNA, the CDR3 is TGTGCCAGCAGTTTCACAGGGAACTATGGATACACCTCC. Its protein is CASSFTGNYGYTS.

This clonotype appeared once. This is likely a read error, given that the CDR3 carries no conserved phenylalanine or tryptophan at its end. V gene TRBV12-3 or TRBV12-4 combines with J gene TRBJ2-1, with D perhaps matching TRBD1 or TRBD2 (5 bases each). The CDR3 is 15 amino acids. CDR3 residues: CSSSFPRRDHNEQFY. CDR3 DNA sequence: TGTTCCAGCAGTTTCCCTCGACGGGACCACAATGAGCAGTTCTAC.

On this clonotype itself: A much larger clone lies one base from this, so it may be a read error. The chain uses TRBV5-1 and TRBJ2-1; D is perhaps TRBD1 or TRBD2 (6 bases each). The CDR3 has 17 amino acids. Germline assignment: CDR1 SGHRS and CDR2 YFSETQ. Here the CDR3 reads CASSQNPGGANVNVQFF. The DNA for the CDR3 is TGCGCCAGCAGCCAGAACCCCGGGGGCGCAAATGTCAATGTGCAGTTCTTC.

A remark on this clonotype: One end of the junction varies from germline; a read error may be responsible. The J gene is TRBJ2-2, the V gene TRBV11-2; tentative D call: TRBD2 (5 bases). Germline V CDR1 and CDR2: SGHAT, FQNNGV. The CDR3 has 14 residues. The chain's CDR3 is CASSFEINTGELFF. The CDR3, as DNA: TGTGCCAGCAGCTTTGAGATTAACACCGGGGAACTGTTTTTT.